These 32 T cell receptor beta chains originate from one sample sequenced in a study of blood T cell repertoires in COVID-19 (dated by TCRdb to about 2020). Library prep was done by the immunoSEQ multiplex PCR assay. Here the immuneACCESS table is served through TCRdb, limited to in-frame sequences with V and J called. Missing clones are a known gap in these copies; in checked studies unresolved V genes cover under half, and the rest lacks a known reason. The sample table contains roughly 160,000 clones; only one count was recorded for about four fifths of them. Over 2% of the sample belongs to the ten largest clones. Sample: peripheral blood. The receptors stem from a woman at least 80 years old with acute or convalescent COVID-19.

The genes are TRBV3-1 (or the pseudogene TRBV3-2) and TRBJ1-1; D is unclear. Trimming took off 6 bases at V and 2 bases at J, with 7 bases between the two ends. Germline values: CDR1 LGHDT, CDR2 YNNKEL (reference sequence). The CDR3 contains 12 residues. As DNA, the CDR3 is TGTGCCAGCAGTCGCGCCAACACTGAAGCTTTCTTT. Its translation: CASSRANTEAFF.

This chain links TRBV4-3 with TRBJ1-6; D is undetermined. The CDR3 has 15 residues. V lost 1 base and J lost 10, with 14 bases in between. Germline values: CDR1 LGHNA, CDR2 YSLEER. This CDR3 reads CASSQAGGFSSPLHF. The CDR3, as DNA: TGCGCCAGCAGCCAAGCGGGAGGGTTCAGCTCACCCCTCCACTTT.

The rearrangement uses TRBV11-2 and TRBJ2-5; the D gene is possibly TRBD1 (6 bases). There are 17 residues in the CDR3. Trimming stripped 4 bases from V and 5 bases from J, with 23 bases between. The germline V gene encodes CDR1 SGHAT and CDR2 FQNNGV. The DNA of the CDR3 is TGTGCCAGCAGCTCTCCCCCCACGCGAAAGAGGGGGGAGACCCAGTACTTC. This translates into CASSSPPTRKRGETQYF.

The V and J genes are TRBV9 and TRBJ1-5; D might be TRBD1 (5 bases). The CDR3 covers 15 residues. CDR1 SGDLS and CDR2 YYNGEE come from the germline V gene. V was pared by 4 bases and J by 6 bases, with 17 bases between. The CDR3 sequence: CASSPGGGFSQPQHF. DNA for the CDR3: TGTGCCAGCAGCCCCGGCGGGGGATTCAGTCAGCCCCAGCATTTT.

This rearrangement joins TRBV19 to TRBJ2-1; 16 positions agree with TRBD2. This CDR3 region has 16 residues. Germline CDR1 and CDR2: LNHDA and SQIVND (reference sequence). V shed 5 bases, J shed 5 bases, and the junction held 3 bases outside the gene matches. The CDR3 nucleotides are TGTGCCAGTAGTGGGACTAGCGGGGGGGCACACAATGAGCAGTTCTTC. This codes for CASSGTSGGAHNEQFF.

This clone was counted a few times. The chain is built from TRBV18 and TRBJ1-4; weak D call: TRBD1 (6 bases). The length of the CDR3 is 15 residues. Germline V gene sequence: CDR1 KGHSH, CDR2 LQKENI. Trimming shortened V by 6 bases and J by 8 bases, and 19 bases separated the two germline ends. CDR3 sequence: CASSPRGRGGEKLFF. The CDR3 nucleotides read TGTGCCAGCTCTCCCCGGGGCAGGGGCGGAGAAAAACTGTTTTTT. Based on the CDR3 plus reference TRBV18 and TRBJ1-4, the full variable domain is NAGVMQNPRHLVRRRGQEARLRCSPMKGHSHVYWYRQLPEEGLKFMVYLQKENIIDESGMPKERFSAEFPKEGPSILRIQQVVRGDSAAYFCASSPRGRGGEKLFFGSGTQLSVL.

The chain employs TRBV7-6 and TRBJ2-1, with a weak D call TRBD2 (5 bases). CDR3 length: 15 residues. From germline, CDR1 is SGHVS and CDR2 FNYEAQ. V was shortened by 3 bases and J by 3 bases, with 12 bases between the two germline ends. The CDR3 region is CASSLDSGFYNEQFF. The CDR3, as DNA: TGTGCCAGCAGCTTGGACTCTGGTTTCTACAATGAGCAGTTCTTC. Drawing the rest from reference TRBV7-6 and TRBJ2-1, the complete variable domain is GAGVSQSPRYKVTKRGQDVALRCDPISGHVSLYWYRQALGQGPEFLTYFNYEAQQDKSGLPNDRFSAERPEGSISTLTIQRTEQRDSAMYRCASSLDSGFYNEQFFGPGTRLTVL.

J is TRBJ2-7 and V is TRBV5-1; no clear D. The ends were cut back, 0 bases at V and 1 base at J, with 11 bases in the middle. CDR3 length: 15 amino acids. In germline, CDR1 is SGHRS, CDR2 YFSETQ. The CDR3 loop is CASSLGASSSYEQYF. The CDR3 region has the DNA TGCGCCAGCAGCTTGGGGGCATCGTCATCCTACGAGCAGTACTTC.

The chain uses TRBV3-1 (or the pseudogene TRBV3-2) and TRBJ2-3; TRBD2 is a possible D gene (6 bases). Germline V CDR1 and CDR2: LGHDT, YNNKEL (reference sequence). V gave up 4 bases and J gave up 0 bases, with 11 bases separating them. The CDR3 is 15 amino acids. CDR3 sequence reads: CASSPSGFSTDTQYF. The CDR3 DNA is TGTGCCAGCAGCCCCAGCGGGTTTAGCACAGATACGCAGTATTTT.

This rearrangement joins TRBV28 to TRBJ2-7; TRBD2 agrees at 12 bases. Germline V gives CDR1 MDHEN, CDR2 SYDVKM. J lost 2 bases, V lost 4 bases, and 12 bases had no gene match. This CDR3 region has 18 residues. CDR3 in DNA: TGTGCCAGCAGTTCGCTACTAGCGGGGGGCCGGACCACCTACGAGCAGTACTTC. This encodes CASSSLLAGGRTTYEQYF.

The rearrangement joins TRBV19 to TRBJ1-1, with 7 bases identical to TRBD1. V lost 3 bases and J lost 1; bases outside the gene matches: 8. CDR1 is LNHDA, CDR2 SQIVND, per germline (reference sequence). This CDR3 contains 16 residues. The CDR3 coding sequence is TGTGCCAGTAGTATCCCCTTGGGACAGAAGAACACTGAAGCTTTCTTT. Amino acid sequence: CASSIPLGQKNTEAFF. Filled out from reference TRBV19 and TRBJ1-1, the complete variable domain reads DGGITQSPKYLFRKEGQNVTLSCEQNLNHDAMYWYRQDPGQGLRLIYYSQIVNDFQKGDIAEGYSVSREKKESFPLTVTSAQKNPTAFYLCASSIPLGQKNTEAFFGQGTRLTVV.

CDR3 sequence (DNA): TGTGCCAGTGGCGATGGGGGCGCGGGTGAAAAACTGTTTTTT. Protein sequence: CASGDGGAGEKLFF. This chain uses TRBV6-5 with TRBJ1-4, with a tentative D call TRBD1 (6 bases). The CDR3 covers 14 residues. The germline CDR1 and CDR2 sequences are MNHEY and SVGAGI. Between the trimmed V and J ends, which lost 9 bases and 7 bases, there was a span of 18 bases.

J is TRBJ1-1 and V is TRBV24-1; D might be TRBD1 (5 bases). Trimming took 2 bases from V and 13 from J, leaving 10 bases between them. Germline V gene lookup returns CDR1 KGHDR and CDR2 SFDVKD. CDR3 length equals 11 residues. The CDR3 reads CATSDWRGVFF. The CDR3 nucleotides are TGTGCCACCAGTGATTGGCGGGGGGTTTTCTTT.

The chain uses TRBV5-1 and TRBJ1-1; D uncertain. Per the germline V gene, CDR1 is SGHRS and CDR2 is YFSETQ. The length of the CDR3 is 14 residues. V was pared by 2 bases and J by 1 base, with 9 bases between. CDR3 amino acids: CASSLSRGNTEAFF. The CDR3 DNA reads TGCGCCAGCAGCTTATCCCGCGGGAACACTGAAGCTTTCTTT.

V gene TRBV28 combines with J gene TRBJ2-1; 9 positions agree with TRBD1. Losses at the gene ends were 7 bases for V and 8 bases for J; bases not matched to a gene: 12. Germline V gene lookup returns CDR1 MDHEN and CDR2 SYDVKM. The length of the CDR3 is 15 residues. CDR3 amino acids: CASTTGGQGTDEQFF. The CDR3 DNA reads TGTGCCAGCACCACGGGGGGACAGGGCACAGATGAGCAGTTCTTC.

The genes are TRBV25-1 and TRBJ2-5; D is perhaps TRBD1 (5 bases). Germline CDR1 and CDR2: MGHDK and SYGVNS. The CDR3 has 13 amino acids. V lost 2 bases to trimming and J lost 5 bases, with 9 bases between them. CDR3 in amino acids: CASSEVGLETQYF. The DNA for the CDR3 is TGTGCCAGCAGTGAAGTGGGGCTCGAGACCCAGTACTTC.

This chain connects TRBV27 to TRBJ1-2; the D gene is possibly TRBD1 (6 bases). V gave up 5 bases and J gave up 0 bases, with 16 bases separating them. The germline CDR1 and CDR2 sequences are MNHEY and SMNVEV (reference sequence). This CDR3 has 16 amino acids. The CDR3 protein is CASSKQDSPTNYGYTF. The CDR3 DNA reads as TGTGCCAGCAGTAAGCAGGACAGCCCTACTAACTATGGCTACACCTTC.

The chain links TRBV28 to TRBJ1-2; a possible D gene is TRBD1 (5 bases). Germline CDR1 and CDR2: MDHEN and SYDVKM. The CDR3 spans 15 residues. V was clipped by 1 base and J by 4 bases, with 13 bases between them. This CDR3 is CASSLSAGLSYGYTF. CDR3 in DNA: TGTGCCAGCAGTTTATCTGCGGGACTCAGCTATGGCTACACCTTC.

The chain is built from TRBV5-1 and TRBJ2-3; 9 nucleotides match TRBD1. Germline V CDR1 and CDR2: SGHRS, YFSETQ. V gave up 4 bases and J gave up 3 bases; unmatched junction bases: 9. There are 16 residues in the CDR3. The CDR3 sequence is CASSPQTGGGTDTQYF. In nucleotides, the CDR3 is TGCGCCAGCAGCCCCCAGACAGGGGGTGGTACAGATACGCAGTATTTT. The complete variable domain, with remaining parts taken from reference TRBV5-1 and TRBJ2-3, reads KAGVTQTPRYLIKTRGQQVTLSCSPISGHRSVSWYQQTPGQGLQFLFEYFSETQRNKGNFPGRFSGRQFSNSRSEMNVSTLELGDSALYLCASSPQTGGGTDTQYFGPGTRLTVL.

This clone was seen more than once but under ten times. The rearrangement uses TRBV27 and TRBJ2-7; 10 nucleotides match TRBD1. This CDR3 has 15 residues. The V gene end was trimmed by 3 bases and the J gene end by 4 bases; junction bases not matched to a gene: 6. The germline V gene has CDR1 MNHEY and CDR2 SMNVEV (reference sequence). The CDR3 is CASSFSGQGPYEQYF. The DNA for the CDR3 is TGTGCCAGCAGTTTCTCGGGACAGGGGCCGTACGAGCAGTACTTC.

The sample holds a few counts of this clone. This chain links TRBV24-1 with TRBJ2-7; D perhaps matches TRBD2 (5 bases). From germline, CDR1 is KGHDR and CDR2 SFDVKD. Trimming left V 3 bases short and J 5 bases short, with 10 bases between. The CDR3 has 13 residues. CDR3 loop: CATSDTRSDEQYF. CDR3 sequence (DNA): TGTGCCACCAGTGATACTAGATCCGACGAGCAGTACTTC.

The chain links TRBV5-5 to TRBJ1-5; 7 nucleotides line up with TRBD1. J was trimmed by 2 bases and V by 4 bases; bases with no gene match: 6. Germline lookup yields CDR1 SGHKS and CDR2 YYEKEE (reference sequence). The CDR3 sequence is 15 residues long. The CDR3 DNA reads TGTGCCAGCAGCCATACAGGGGTGGGCAATCAGCCCCAGCATTTT. This sequence encodes CASSHTGVGNQPQHF.

The gene calls are TRBV18 and TRBJ2-1, with TRBD2 identical over 11 bases. The CDR3 is made up of 18 amino acids. Germline CDR1 KGHSH, CDR2 LQKENI. Trimming at V came to 3 bases and at J to 5 bases, leaving 12 bases not matched to a gene. CDR3 nucleotide sequence: TGTGCCAGCTCACCCCGACTAGCGGGGATGAGCCGAGACAATGAGCAGTTCTTC. It translates to CASSPRLAGMSRDNEQFF.

This clone has a handful of counts. The chain has TRBV5-6 and TRBJ1-1, with D perhaps matching TRBD1 (6 bases). CDR1 and CDR2 (germline): SGHDT, YYEEEE. Deletions cut 0 bases from V and 3 bases from J, with 15 bases between. This CDR3 has 16 amino acids. The CDR3, as DNA: TGTGCCAGCAGCTTGGCGGGGTGGGGGCAAGACACTGAAGCTTTCTTT. Amino acid sequence: CASSLAGWGQDTEAFF.

This chain's CDR3 is CAIKGTGGTGELFF. CDR3 sequence (DNA): TGTGCCATCAAGGGGACAGGGGGAACCGGGGAGCTGTTTTTT. The chain couples TRBV10-3 to TRBJ2-2; TRBD1 aligns across 11 bases. Germline assignment: CDR1 ENHRY and CDR2 SYGVKD. The CDR3 extends over 14 amino acids. The V and J ends lost 7 bases and 5 bases, in that order; junction bases with no gene match: 3.

This clone was counted a single time. V gene TRBV27 combines with J gene TRBJ2-1; D is unclear. V was cut by 5 bases and J by 2 bases, with 13 bases left in between. The germline CDR1 and CDR2 sequences are MNHEY and SMNVEV (reference sequence). The CDR3 is 15 amino acids. The CDR3 DNA reads TGTGCCAGCAGTGCCCGGAAGGCGGCCTACAATGAGCAGTTCTTC. Its translation is CASSARKAAYNEQFF.

This rearrangement joins TRBV5-1 to TRBJ1-1; D is perhaps TRBD1 (6 bases). The germline CDR1 and CDR2 sequences are SGHRS and YFSETQ. V was cut by 0 bases and J by 0 bases, with 9 bases left in between. CDR3 size: 15 residues. CDR3 amino acids: CASSLETGMNTEAFF. The CDR3 DNA follows: TGCGCCAGCAGCTTGGAGACAGGAATGAACACTGAAGCTTTCTTT.

This chain uses TRBV29-1 with TRBJ2-2; 11 nucleotides line up with TRBD2. Looked up from germline, CDR1 is SQVTM and CDR2 is ANQGSEA. The V segment lost 7 bases and the J segment 4 bases; nucleotides outside the gene matches: 20. The CDR3 contains 19 residues. CDR3 region: CSALGGTSGRSSGTGELFF. The CDR3 nucleotides are TGCAGCGCCCTGGGTGGCACTAGCGGGAGATCCTCGGGCACCGGGGAGCTGTTTTTT.

This chain connects TRBV7-2 to TRBJ2-7, with D possibly being TRBD1 (5 bases). Trimming cost V 3 bases and J 4 bases, with 10 bases left between them. CDR1 and CDR2 from the germline V gene are SGHTA and FQGNSA. The CDR3 extends over 13 amino acids. CDR3 coding DNA: TGTGCCAGCAGCTTGGCAGGGAAATACGAGCAGTACTTC. Amino acid sequence: CASSLAGKYEQYF.

The chain links TRBV4-1 to TRBJ1-4, with D perhaps TRBD1 (6 bases). The CDR3 is 16 amino acids. The V end lost 4 bases, the J end lost 5 bases, and 17 bases lay between the germline ends. Germline values: CDR1 MGHRA, CDR2 YSYEKL. The CDR3 here is CASSPPIGQFNEKLFF. CDR3 nucleotides: TGCGCCAGCAGCCCGCCAATAGGACAGTTCAATGAAAAACTGTTTTTT.

J is TRBJ1-4 and V is TRBV6-5, with TRBD1 identical over 7 bases. With 1 base clipped from V and 0 bases from J, the junction kept 2 bases outside the gene matches. This CDR3 region has 16 residues. CDR1 is MNHEY, CDR2 SVGAGI, per germline. In nucleotides, the CDR3 is TGTGCCAGCAGTTACTTCGGGACAGCAACTAATGAAAAACTGTTTTTT. Protein: CASSYFGTATNEKLFF.

A word on this clone: This sample also contains other DNA sequences that code for the same CDR3. The V and J genes are TRBV6-5 and TRBJ1-6, with D possibly being TRBD1 (6 bases). V was pared by 6 bases and J by 4 bases, with 10 bases between. From germline, CDR1 is MNHEY and CDR2 SVGAGI. This CDR3 has 14 residues. DNA of the CDR3: TGTGCCAGCAGCCGAACAGGGTATAATTCACCCCTCCACTTT. Its translation is CASSRTGYNSPLHF.